The present T cell receptor (beta chain) was sequenced within a study of cytomegalovirus exposure and HLA in healthy donors. Study conclusions and caveats: A cluster of highly shared sequence variants was likely a sequencing artifact.

60 Vbeta and 13 Jbeta primers were used in PCR. Some clones are missing from TCRdb's copy, which holds only in-frame ones; the method was immunoSEQ multiplex PCR. The sample yields 80,000 to 100,000 clones, over 65% seen once. The CDR3 length is 12 residues. Germline V CDR1 and CDR2: MDHEN, SYDVKM. Trimming removed 7 bases from V and 11 bases from J, with 15 bases in between. Remarks on this clone: Its antigen is unidentified.

The origin of this receptor is a woman under 30 in good health and CMV-seropositive. The sequencing sample was made of PBMCs. The rearrangement uses TRBV28 and TRBJ1-5; TRBD1 is a possible D gene (5 bases). CDR3 nucleotide sequence: TGTGCCAGCACCAATCCCCGGGGGTCCCAGCATTTT. Translation gives CASTNPRGSQHF.